Listed here are 24 T cell receptor beta chains from one sample, sequenced in a study of shared clonotypes between healthy human individuals. The naive CD8 subset, CD45RO-negative cells positively selected for CCR7, excluded terminally differentiated effector memory CD45RA+ cells. Sequencing was performed with immunoSEQ multiplex PCR; in TCRdb, only in-frame clones are kept and a portion is missing. The data hold more than 2 million clones, with approximately 92% observed a single time. Sequenced: naive CD8+ T cells from PBMCs. All receptors come from a man in his late teens or twenties in good health. Some clones in this sample may be carry-over from other donors' samples.

The V gene is TRBV27, the J gene TRBJ2-6; 9 bases match TRBD1. The CDR3 loop spans 20 amino acids. Trimming at V came to 2 bases and at J to 0 bases, leaving 11 bases not matched to a gene. Germline V lookup: CDR1 MNHEY, CDR2 SMNVEV (reference sequence). Here the CDR3 reads CASSLLRRQGDFSGANVLTF. Written as DNA, the CDR3 is TGTGCCAGCAGTTTACTCCGTCGACAGGGGGATTTCTCTGGGGCCAACGTCCTGACTTTC.

The gene calls are TRBV27 and TRBJ2-1, with TRBD1 matching over 7 bases. The CDR3 length is 15 residues. V gave up 5 bases and J gave up 6 bases; unmatched junction bases: 10. In germline, CDR1 is MNHEY, CDR2 SMNVEV (reference sequence). The CDR3 protein is CASSLDREWGNEQFF. The DNA of the CDR3 is TGTGCCAGCAGTCTCGACAGGGAGTGGGGCAATGAGCAGTTCTTC.

V is TRBV9 and J is TRBJ1-1, with a possible D match to TRBD1 (6 bases). The CDR3 spans 16 residues. Trimming left V 0 bases short and J 0 bases short, with 12 bases between. Germline lookup yields CDR1 SGDLS and CDR2 YYNGEE. The CDR3 sequence is CASSVATGIMNTEAFF. The CDR3 nucleotides read TGTGCCAGCAGCGTAGCGACAGGTATTATGAACACTGAAGCTTTCTTT.

The chain links TRBV2 to TRBJ2-3, with D unclear. V was shortened by 4 bases and J by 6 bases, with 11 bases between the two germline ends. CDR1 and CDR2 (germline): SNHLY, FYNNEI. The CDR3 length is 13 residues. CDR3 in DNA: TGTGCCAGCAGTGTAGCCCCGAGGGATACGCAGTATTTT. Protein: CASSVAPRDTQYF.

The chain links TRBV7-9 to TRBJ2-7; TRBD2 is a possible D gene (7 bases). The V gene's germline CDR1 is SEHNR and CDR2 FQNEAQ (reference sequence). The V end lost 5 bases, the J end lost 2 bases, and 22 bases lay between the germline ends. CDR3 size: 17 residues. The CDR3, as DNA: TGTGCCAGCAGCCCATCTCGGGGGGCAGGGTTTGCCTACGAGCAGTACTTC. This translates into CASSPSRGAGFAYEQYF.

This chain links TRBV27 with TRBJ1-5; D gene uncertain. Trimming took off 3 bases at V and 6 bases at J, with 15 bases between the two ends. The CDR3 covers 15 residues. The germline CDR1 and CDR2 sequences are MNHEY and SMNVEV (reference sequence). CDR3 DNA sequence: TGTGCCAGCAGTTTCAACAGCTTTATGTCTCAGCCCCAGCATTTT. It translates to CASSFNSFMSQPQHF.

The V and J genes are TRBV4-1 and TRBJ2-1; D gene uncertain. Trimming pared 1 base from V and 0 bases from J, leaving 10 bases between. This CDR3 has 16 residues. The germline V gene encodes CDR1 MGHRA and CDR2 YSYEKL. The CDR3 coding sequence is TGCGCCAGCAGCCAAGGGACGGAACTCTCCTACAATGAGCAGTTCTTC. Residues: CASSQGTELSYNEQFF.

The chain is built from TRBV20-1 and TRBJ2-1; D remains unclear. Germline-derived CDR1 and CDR2 are DFQATT and SNEGSKA (reference sequence). The CDR3 extends over 10 amino acids. Trimming took off 7 bases at V and 8 bases at J, with 9 bases between the two ends. In DNA, the CDR3 is TGCAGTGTGGATGGCCATGAGCAGTTCTTC. Protein product: CSVDGHEQFF.

This rearrangement joins TRBV14 to TRBJ2-1, with a weak D call TRBD2 (5 bases). This CDR3 has 13 residues. CDR1 and CDR2 from the germline V gene are SGHDN and FVKESK. V was cut by 4 bases and J by 4 bases, with 8 bases left in between. CDR3 in DNA: TGTGCCAGCAGCCGCGGGCGGTACAATGAGCAGTTCTTC. Translating it yields CASSRGRYNEQFF.

The rearrangement joins TRBV9 to TRBJ2-7, with D perhaps TRBD1 or TRBD2 (5 bases each). CDR3 length: 13 residues. Trimming removed 3 bases from V and 5 bases from J, with 12 bases in between. Germline V gene lookup returns CDR1 SGDLS and CDR2 YYNGEE. CDR3 protein: CASSGGLSHEQYF. As DNA, the CDR3 is TGTGCCAGCAGCGGGGGGTTAAGCCACGAGCAGTACTTC. The full variable domain, completed using reference TRBV9 and TRBJ2-7, is DSGVTQTPKHLITATGQRVTLRCSPRSGDLSVYWYQQSLDQGLQFLIQYYNGEERAKGNILERFSAQQFPDLHSELNLSSLELGDSALYFCASSGGLSHEQYFGPGTRLTVT.

The chain employs TRBV15 and TRBJ1-4; D perhaps matches TRBD1 (6 bases). Germline V lookup: CDR1 LNHNV, CDR2 YYDKDF (reference sequence). This CDR3 comprises 16 residues. The V gene lost 4 bases and the J gene lost 0 bases, with 12 bases spanning the gap. As DNA, the CDR3 is TGTGCCACCAGCATCGGGACATCTGCAACTAATGAAAAACTGTTTTTT. This codes for CATSIGTSATNEKLFF.

The rearrangement links TRBV29-1 to TRBJ2-5; D is unclear. In germline, CDR1 is SQVTM, CDR2 ANQGSEA. The length of the CDR3 is 13 residues. Trimming took off 3 bases at V and 7 bases at J, with 15 bases between the two ends. This CDR3 reads CSVDPDRRTTQYF. The CDR3 DNA is TGCAGCGTTGATCCCGATAGAAGGACGACCCAGTACTTC.

The V and J genes are TRBV4-1 and TRBJ1-1; 11 bases are a match to TRBD1. Germline V gives CDR1 MGHRA, CDR2 YSYEKL. The CDR3 loop spans 18 amino acids. The J segment lost 6 bases and the V segment lost 4 bases, leaving 16 bases of the junction unmatched. CDR3 region: CASSRLFPGQGVGSEAFF. Here the CDR3 DNA reads TGCGCCAGCAGCCGACTTTTCCCGGGACAGGGGGTAGGGTCTGAAGCTTTCTTT.

The chain is built from TRBV11-2 and TRBJ1-2, with a tentative D call TRBD1 (5 bases). The CDR3 totals 15 residues. Germline V lookup: CDR1 SGHAT, CDR2 FQNNGV. The V gene lost 5 bases and the J gene lost 2 bases, with 15 bases spanning the gap. The CDR3 reads CASSPPGVVNYGYTF. The CDR3 DNA reads as TGTGCCAGCAGCCCCCCGGGGGTCGTCAACTATGGCTACACCTTC.

The J gene is TRBJ2-5, the V gene TRBV28; perhaps TRBD2 as D (6 bases). CDR1 is MDHEN and CDR2 is SYDVKM in the germline V gene. This CDR3 is built from 14 residues. The V and J ends lost 4 bases and 4 bases respectively, with 13 bases between them. The CDR3 DNA is TGTGCCAGCAGTTCGGTGTTCGGGGGAGAGACCCAGTACTTC. Its protein product is CASSSVFGGETQYF.

This chain uses TRBV6-5 with TRBJ1-2; D ambiguous. Germline loops: CDR1 MNHEY, CDR2 SVGAGI. CDR3 length: 14 residues. Trimming left V 2 bases short and J 4 bases short, with 11 bases between. This CDR3 is CASSYGFASYGYTF. The CDR3, as DNA: TGTGCCAGCAGTTACGGATTCGCCTCCTATGGCTACACCTTC.

The rearrangement joins TRBV7-8 to TRBJ1-1, with TRBD1 identical over 7 bases. The CDR3 totals 15 residues. V shed 5 bases and J 0 bases; nucleotides not matched to a gene: 6. Germline CDR1 reads SGHVS; CDR2 reads FQNEAQ. CDR3 nucleotide sequence: TGTGCCAGCAGCCCCGACAGGGCGATGAACACTGAAGCTTTCTTT. It translates to CASSPDRAMNTEAFF.

The chain recombines TRBV27 with TRBJ2-7; 14 bases are shared with TRBD2. The CDR3 covers 16 residues. V dropped 6 bases and J dropped 5; count of bases not matched to a gene: 9. The germline V gene encodes CDR1 MNHEY and CDR2 SMNVEV (reference sequence). The CDR3 is CASSPGTSGSFHEQYF. The DNA for the CDR3 is TGTGCCAGCAGCCCAGGGACTAGCGGGAGCTTTCACGAGCAGTACTTC.

The chain carries TRBV15 and TRBJ2-7; 8 bases line up with TRBD1. This CDR3 region has 16 residues. Trimming cost V 5 bases and J 3 bases; bases outside gene matches: 12. In germline, CDR1 is LNHNV, CDR2 YYDKDF (reference sequence). CDR3 region: CATSQHRGTGVYEQYF. In nucleotides, the CDR3 is TGTGCCACCAGCCAACATCGCGGGACAGGAGTCTACGAGCAGTACTTC.

The chain joins TRBV13 to TRBJ2-1; the match to TRBD2 covers 10 bases. Germline lookup yields CDR1 PRHDT and CDR2 FYEKMQ (reference sequence). V lost 3 bases and J lost 3; bases outside the gene matches: 11. CDR3 length equals 18 residues. This CDR3 reads CASSFSFGPSGSYNEQFF. The CDR3 DNA reads as TGTGCCAGCAGCTTTTCTTTCGGGCCTAGCGGGAGCTACAATGAGCAGTTCTTC.

This clone was picked up one time. V and J are TRBV10-1 and TRBJ2-7; D is unclear. The CDR3 is 14 residues long. V lost 0 bases and J 1 base, leaving 7 bases between the germline ends. From germline, CDR1 is WNHNN and CDR2 SYGVQD (reference sequence). CDR3 residues: CASSESSSSYEQYF. The CDR3 coding sequence is TGCGCCAGCAGTGAGTCCTCTTCATCCTACGAGCAGTACTTC.

CDR3 amino acids: CASSLWPGVDYEQYF. In DNA form, the CDR3 reads TGCGCCAGCAGCTTGTGGCCAGGGGTCGACTACGAGCAGTACTTC. The V gene is TRBV5-1, the J gene TRBJ2-7; a possible D gene is TRBD1 (6 bases). The CDR3 has 15 amino acids. Between the trimmed V and J ends, which lost 1 base and 3 bases, there was a span of 14 bases. Germline V gives CDR1 SGHRS, CDR2 YFSETQ. Using reference TRBV5-1 and TRBJ2-7 for the parts outside the CDR3, the full variable domain is KAGVTQTPRYLIKTRGQQVTLSCSPISGHRSVSWYQQTPGQGLQFLFEYFSETQRNKGNFPGRFSGRQFSNSRSEMNVSTLELGDSALYLCASSLWPGVDYEQYFGPGTRLTVT.

This clone appeared once. The V and J genes are TRBV27 and TRBJ2-1; 10 nucleotides match TRBD2. Trimming took 2 bases from V and 4 from J; bases not matched to a gene: 20. Germline V gene lookup returns CDR1 MNHEY and CDR2 SMNVEV (reference sequence). The CDR3 has 21 amino acids. Written as DNA, the CDR3 is TGTGCCAGCAGTTTAGCCCCGCTCGGTGCCCTAGCGGGAGCGTCATACAATGAGCAGTTCTTC. Protein product: CASSLAPLGALAGASYNEQFF.

The V and J genes are TRBV9 and TRBJ1-4; D is unresolved. V dropped 0 bases and J dropped 3 bases, with 9 bases sitting between them. The CDR3 runs to 15 residues. The germline V gene has CDR1 SGDLS and CDR2 YYNGEE. The CDR3, as DNA: TGTGCCAGCAGCGTAGCGGGCCGATCTAATGAAAAACTGTTTTTT. Protein: CASSVAGRSNEKLFF. Full variable domain (rest looked up from reference TRBV9 and TRBJ1-4): DSGVTQTPKHLITATGQRVTLRCSPRSGDLSVYWYQQSLDQGLQFLIQYYNGEERAKGNILERFSAQQFPDLHSELNLSSLELGDSALYFCASSVAGRSNEKLFFGSGTQLSVL.